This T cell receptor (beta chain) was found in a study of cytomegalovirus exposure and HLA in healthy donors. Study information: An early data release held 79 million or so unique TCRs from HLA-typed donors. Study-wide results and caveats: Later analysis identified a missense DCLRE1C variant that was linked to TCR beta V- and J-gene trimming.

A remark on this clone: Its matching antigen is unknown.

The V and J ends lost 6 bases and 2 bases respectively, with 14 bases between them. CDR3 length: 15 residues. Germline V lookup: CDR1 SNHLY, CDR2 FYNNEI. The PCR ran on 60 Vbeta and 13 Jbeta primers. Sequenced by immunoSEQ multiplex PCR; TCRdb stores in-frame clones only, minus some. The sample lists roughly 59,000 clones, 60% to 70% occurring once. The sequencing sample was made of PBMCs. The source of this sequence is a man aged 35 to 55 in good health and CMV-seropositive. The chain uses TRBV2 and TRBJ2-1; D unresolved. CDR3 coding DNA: TGTGCCAGCAGCAACGACAACGGCCCCTACAATGAGCAGTTCTTC. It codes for CASSNDNGPYNEQFF.